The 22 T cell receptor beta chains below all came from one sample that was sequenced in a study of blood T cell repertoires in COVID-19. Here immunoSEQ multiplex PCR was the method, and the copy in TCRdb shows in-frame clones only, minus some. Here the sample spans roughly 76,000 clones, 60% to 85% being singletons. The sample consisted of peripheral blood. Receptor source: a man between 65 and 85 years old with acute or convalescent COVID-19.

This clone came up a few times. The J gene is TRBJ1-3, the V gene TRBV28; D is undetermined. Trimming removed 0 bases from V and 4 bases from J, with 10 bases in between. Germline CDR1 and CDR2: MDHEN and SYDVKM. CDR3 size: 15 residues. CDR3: CASSLWSGAGNTIYF. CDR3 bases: TGTGCCAGCAGTTTATGGTCTGGTGCGGGAAACACCATATATTTT.

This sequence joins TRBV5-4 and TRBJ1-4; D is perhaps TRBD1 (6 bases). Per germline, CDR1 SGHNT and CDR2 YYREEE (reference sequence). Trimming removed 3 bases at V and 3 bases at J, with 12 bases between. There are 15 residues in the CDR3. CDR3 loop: CASSWGGAANEKLFF. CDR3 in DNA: TGTGCCAGCAGCTGGGGGGGCGCGGCTAATGAAAAACTGTTTTTT.

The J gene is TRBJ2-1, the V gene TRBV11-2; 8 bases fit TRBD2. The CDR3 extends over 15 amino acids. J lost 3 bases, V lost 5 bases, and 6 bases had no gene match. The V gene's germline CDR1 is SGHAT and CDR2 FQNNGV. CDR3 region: CASSPTSGIYNEQFF. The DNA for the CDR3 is TGTGCCAGCAGCCCTACTAGCGGAATCTACAATGAGCAGTTCTTC.

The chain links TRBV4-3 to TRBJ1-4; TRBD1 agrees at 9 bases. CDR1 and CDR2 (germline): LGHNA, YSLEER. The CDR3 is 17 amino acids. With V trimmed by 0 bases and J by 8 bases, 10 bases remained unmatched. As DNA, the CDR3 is TGCGCCAGCAGCCAAGATGGGACAGGGATAGGAAAAGAAAAACTGTTTTTT. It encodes CASSQDGTGIGKEKLFF.

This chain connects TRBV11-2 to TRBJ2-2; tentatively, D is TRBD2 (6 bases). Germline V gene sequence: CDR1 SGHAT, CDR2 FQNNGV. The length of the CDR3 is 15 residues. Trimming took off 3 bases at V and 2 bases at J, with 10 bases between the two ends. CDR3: CASSFRTTNTGELFF. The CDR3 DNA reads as TGTGCCAGCAGCTTCCGGACTACCAACACCGGGGAGCTGTTTTTT.

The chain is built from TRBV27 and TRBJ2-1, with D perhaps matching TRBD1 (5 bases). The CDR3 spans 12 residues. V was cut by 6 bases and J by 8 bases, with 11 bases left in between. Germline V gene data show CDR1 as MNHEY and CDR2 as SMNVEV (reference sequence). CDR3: CASSKGYDEQFF. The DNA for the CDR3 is TGTGCCAGCAGCAAGGGGTACGATGAGCAGTTCTTC.

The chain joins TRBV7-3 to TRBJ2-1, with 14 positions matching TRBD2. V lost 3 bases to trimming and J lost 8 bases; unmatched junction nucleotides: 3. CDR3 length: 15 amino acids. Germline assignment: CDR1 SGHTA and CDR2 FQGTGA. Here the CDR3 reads CASSLGLAGVDEQFF. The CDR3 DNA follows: TGTGCCAGCAGCTTGGGACTAGCGGGAGTGGATGAGCAGTTCTTC.

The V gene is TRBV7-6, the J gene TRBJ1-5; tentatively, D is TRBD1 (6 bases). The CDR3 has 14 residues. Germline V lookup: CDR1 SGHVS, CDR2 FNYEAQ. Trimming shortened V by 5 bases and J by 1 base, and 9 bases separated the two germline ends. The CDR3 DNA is TGTGCCAGCAGCGCGAGGGGGAGCAATCAGCCCCAGCATTTT. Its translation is CASSARGSNQPQHF.

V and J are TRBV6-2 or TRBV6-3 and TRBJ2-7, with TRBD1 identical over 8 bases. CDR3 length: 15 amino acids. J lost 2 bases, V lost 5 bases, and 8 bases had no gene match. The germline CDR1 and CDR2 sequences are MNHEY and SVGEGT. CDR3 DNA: TGTGCCAGCAGTCCCCAGACAGGGGCAACCTACGAGCAGTACTTC. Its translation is CASSPQTGATYEQYF.

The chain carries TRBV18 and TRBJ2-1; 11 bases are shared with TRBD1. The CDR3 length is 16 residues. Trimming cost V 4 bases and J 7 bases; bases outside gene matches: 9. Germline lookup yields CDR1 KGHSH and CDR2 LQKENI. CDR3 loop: CASSRNSGTGGNEQFF. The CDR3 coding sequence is TGTGCCAGCTCACGTAACTCCGGGACAGGGGGAAATGAGCAGTTCTTC.

CDR3 coding DNA: TGTGCCAGCAGCTCGGGACTAGCGACCACCGGGGAGCTGTTTTTT. Translated, it gives CASSSGLATTGELFF. The rearrangement links TRBV9 to TRBJ2-2; TRBD2 matches at 10 bases. The ends lost 4 bases at V and 4 bases at J; junction bases unmatched: 4. The germline gives CDR1 SGDLS, CDR2 YYNGEE. The CDR3 covers 15 residues. Combining the CDR3 with reference TRBV9 and TRBJ2-2 gives the whole variable domain DSGVTQTPKHLITATGQRVTLRCSPRSGDLSVYWYQQSLDQGLQFLIQYYNGEERAKGNILERFSAQQFPDLHSELNLSSLELGDSALYFCASSSGLATTGELFFGEGSRLTVL.

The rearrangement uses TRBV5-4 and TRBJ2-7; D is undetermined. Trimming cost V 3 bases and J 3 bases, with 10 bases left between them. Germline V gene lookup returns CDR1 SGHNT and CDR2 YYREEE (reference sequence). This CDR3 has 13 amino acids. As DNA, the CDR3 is TGTGCCAGCAGCTCCCCTAGAAGCTACGAGCAGTACTTC. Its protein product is CASSSPRSYEQYF.

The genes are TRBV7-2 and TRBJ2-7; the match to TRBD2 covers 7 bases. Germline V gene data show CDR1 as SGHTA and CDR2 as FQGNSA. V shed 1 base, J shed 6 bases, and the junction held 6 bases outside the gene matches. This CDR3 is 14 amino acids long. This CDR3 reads CASSLGGGKSEQYF. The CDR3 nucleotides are TGTGCCAGCAGCTTAGGGGGAGGGAAAAGCGAGCAGTACTTC.

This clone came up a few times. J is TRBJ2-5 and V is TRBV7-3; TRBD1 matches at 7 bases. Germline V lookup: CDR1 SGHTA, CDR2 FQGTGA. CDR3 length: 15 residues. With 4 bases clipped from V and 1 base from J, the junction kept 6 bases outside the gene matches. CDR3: CASSSRTGPQETQYF. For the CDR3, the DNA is TGTGCCAGCAGCTCACGGACAGGTCCCCAAGAGACCCAGTACTTC.

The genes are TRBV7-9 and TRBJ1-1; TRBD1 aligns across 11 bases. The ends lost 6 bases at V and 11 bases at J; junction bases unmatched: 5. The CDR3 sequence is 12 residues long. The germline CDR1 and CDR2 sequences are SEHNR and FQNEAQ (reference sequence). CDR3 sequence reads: CASSWDRGMAFF. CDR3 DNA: TGTGCCAGCAGTTGGGACAGGGGGATGGCTTTCTTT.

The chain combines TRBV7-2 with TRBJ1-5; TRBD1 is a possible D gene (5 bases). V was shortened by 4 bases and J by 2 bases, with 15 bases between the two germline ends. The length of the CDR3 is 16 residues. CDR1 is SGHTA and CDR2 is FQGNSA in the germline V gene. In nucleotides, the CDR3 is TGTGCCAGCAGCTCCGATGGGACTCTTGGCAATCAGCCCCAGCATTTT. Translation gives CASSSDGTLGNQPQHF.

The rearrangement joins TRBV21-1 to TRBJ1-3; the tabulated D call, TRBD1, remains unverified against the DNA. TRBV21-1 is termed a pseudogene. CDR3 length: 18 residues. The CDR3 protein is CASSIKRADRLSGNTIYF. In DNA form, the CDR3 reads TGTGCCAGCAGCATAAAACGGGCGGACAGACTCTCTGGAAACACCATATATTTT.

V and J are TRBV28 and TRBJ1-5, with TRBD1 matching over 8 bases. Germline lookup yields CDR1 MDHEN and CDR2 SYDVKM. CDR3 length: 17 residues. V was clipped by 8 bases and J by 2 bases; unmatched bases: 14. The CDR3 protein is CASYPGGTGGGNQPQHF. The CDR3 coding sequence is TGTGCCAGCTACCCCGGAGGGACAGGAGGGGGCAATCAGCCCCAGCATTTT.

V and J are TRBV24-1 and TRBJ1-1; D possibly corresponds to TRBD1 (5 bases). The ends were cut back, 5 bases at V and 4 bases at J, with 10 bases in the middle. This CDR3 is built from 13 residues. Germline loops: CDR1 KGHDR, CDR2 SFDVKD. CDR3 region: CATSGSGGTEAFF. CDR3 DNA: TGTGCCACCAGTGGGTCCGGGGGCACTGAAGCTTTCTTT.

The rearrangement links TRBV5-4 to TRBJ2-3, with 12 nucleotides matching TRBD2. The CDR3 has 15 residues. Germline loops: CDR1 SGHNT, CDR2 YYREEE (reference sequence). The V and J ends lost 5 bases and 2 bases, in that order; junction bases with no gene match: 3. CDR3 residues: CASSSSGRVTDTQYF. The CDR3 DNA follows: TGTGCCAGCAGTTCTAGCGGGAGGGTCACAGATACGCAGTATTTT.

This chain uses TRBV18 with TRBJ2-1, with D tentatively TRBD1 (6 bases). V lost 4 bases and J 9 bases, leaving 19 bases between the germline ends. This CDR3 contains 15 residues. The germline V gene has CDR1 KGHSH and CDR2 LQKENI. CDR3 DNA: TGTGCCAGCTCACTCGGGACAATACCTTTGGGTGAGCAGTTCTTC. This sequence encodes CASSLGTIPLGEQFF.

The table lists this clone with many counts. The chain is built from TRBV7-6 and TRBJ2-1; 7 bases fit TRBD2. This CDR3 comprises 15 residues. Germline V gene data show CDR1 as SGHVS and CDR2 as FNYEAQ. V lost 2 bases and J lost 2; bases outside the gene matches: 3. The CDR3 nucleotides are TGTGCCAGCAGCTTAAGCCTAGCGGCCTACAATGAGCAGTTCTTC. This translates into CASSLSLAAYNEQFF.